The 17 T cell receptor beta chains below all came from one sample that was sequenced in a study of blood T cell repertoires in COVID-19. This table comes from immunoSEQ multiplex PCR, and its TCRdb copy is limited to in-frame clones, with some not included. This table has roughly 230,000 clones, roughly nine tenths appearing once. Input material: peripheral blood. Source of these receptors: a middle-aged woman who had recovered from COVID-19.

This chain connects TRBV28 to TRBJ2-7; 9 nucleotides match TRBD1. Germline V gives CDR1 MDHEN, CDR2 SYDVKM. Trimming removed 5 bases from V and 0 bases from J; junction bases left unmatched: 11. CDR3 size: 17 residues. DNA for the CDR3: TGTGCCAGCAGTCTCAGATCCGGGACAGGGAGCTCCTACGAGCAGTACTTC. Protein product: CASSLRSGTGSSYEQYF.

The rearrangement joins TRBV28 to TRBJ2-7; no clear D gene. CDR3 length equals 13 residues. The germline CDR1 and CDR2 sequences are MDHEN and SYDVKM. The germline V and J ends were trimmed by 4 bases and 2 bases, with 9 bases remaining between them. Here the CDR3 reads CASSYTRAYEQYF. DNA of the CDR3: TGTGCCAGCAGTTACACCCGGGCCTACGAGCAGTACTTC.

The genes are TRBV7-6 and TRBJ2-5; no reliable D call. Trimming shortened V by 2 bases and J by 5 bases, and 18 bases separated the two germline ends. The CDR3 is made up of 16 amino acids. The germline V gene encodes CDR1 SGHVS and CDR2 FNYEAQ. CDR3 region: CASSLNPGLGLETQYF. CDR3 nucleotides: TGTGCCAGCAGCTTAAATCCAGGCTTGGGCTTGGAGACCCAGTACTTC.

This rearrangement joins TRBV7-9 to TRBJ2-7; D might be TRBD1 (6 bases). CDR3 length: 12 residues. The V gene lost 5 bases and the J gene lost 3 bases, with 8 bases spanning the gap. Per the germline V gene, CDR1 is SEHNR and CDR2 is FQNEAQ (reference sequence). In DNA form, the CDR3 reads TGTGCCAGCAGCAGGGACATCTACGAGCAGTACTTC. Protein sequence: CASSRDIYEQYF.

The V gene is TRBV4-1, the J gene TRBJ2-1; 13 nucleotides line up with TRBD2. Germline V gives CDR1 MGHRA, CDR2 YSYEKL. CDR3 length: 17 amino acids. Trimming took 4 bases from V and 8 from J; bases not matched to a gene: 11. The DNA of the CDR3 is TGCGCCAGCAGCCGAATTCCCCCACTAGCGGGAGGGGATGAGCAGTTCTTC. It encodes CASSRIPPLAGGDEQFF.

As DNA, the CDR3 is TGTGCCAGCAGCTCCCGGGACAGGGGCACAGATACGCAGTATTTT. Protein product: CASSSRDRGTDTQYF. The chain combines TRBV9 with TRBJ2-3; 9 nucleotides match TRBD1. Germline CDR1 and CDR2: SGDLS and YYNGEE. Trimming removed 4 bases from V and 1 base from J; junction bases left unmatched: 4. The CDR3 runs to 15 residues.

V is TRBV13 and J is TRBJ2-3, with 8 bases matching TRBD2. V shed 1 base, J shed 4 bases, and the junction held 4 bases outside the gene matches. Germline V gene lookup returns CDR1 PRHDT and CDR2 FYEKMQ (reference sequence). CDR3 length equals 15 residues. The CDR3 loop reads CASSLVGGAADTQYF. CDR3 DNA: TGTGCCAGCAGCTTAGTCGGGGGGGCCGCAGATACGCAGTATTTT. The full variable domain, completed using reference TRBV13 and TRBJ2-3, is AAGVIQSPRHLIKEKRETATLKCYPIPRHDTVYWYQQGPGQDPQFLISFYEKMQSDKGSIPDRFSAQQFSDYHSELNMSSLELGDSALYFCASSLVGGAADTQYFGPGTRLTVL.

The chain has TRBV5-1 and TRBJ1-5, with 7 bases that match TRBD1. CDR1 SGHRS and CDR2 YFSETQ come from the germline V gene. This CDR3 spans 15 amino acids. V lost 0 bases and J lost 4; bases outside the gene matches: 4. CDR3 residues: CASSLVPGGNQPQHF. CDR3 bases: TGCGCCAGCAGCTTGGTTCCAGGGGGGAATCAGCCCCAGCATTTT.

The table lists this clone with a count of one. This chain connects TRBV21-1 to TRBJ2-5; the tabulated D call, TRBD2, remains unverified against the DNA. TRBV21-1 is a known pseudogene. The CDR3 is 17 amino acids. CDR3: CASSFLARKRYQETQYF. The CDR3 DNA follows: TGTGCCAGCAGCTTCCTCGCGAGGAAAAGATACCAAGAGACCCAGTACTTC.

Here the CDR3 reads CAWSRPAGKVGAGELFF. The CDR3 region has the DNA TGTGCCTGGAGTAGGCCCGCGGGGAAGGTCGGTGCCGGGGAGCTGTTTTTT. The gene calls are TRBV30 and TRBJ2-2, with a possible D match to TRBD2 (6 bases). This CDR3 contains 17 residues. Germline lookup yields CDR1 GTSNPN and CDR2 SVGIG (reference sequence). Trimming shortened V by 2 bases and J by 6 bases, and 22 bases separated the two germline ends.

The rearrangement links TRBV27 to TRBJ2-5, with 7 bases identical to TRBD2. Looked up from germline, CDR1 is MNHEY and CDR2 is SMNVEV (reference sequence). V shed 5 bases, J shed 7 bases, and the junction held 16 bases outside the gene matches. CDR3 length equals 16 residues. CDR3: CASSTMGGGPFGTQYF. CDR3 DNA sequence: TGTGCCAGCAGTACTATGGGGGGGGGACCATTTGGGACCCAGTACTTC.

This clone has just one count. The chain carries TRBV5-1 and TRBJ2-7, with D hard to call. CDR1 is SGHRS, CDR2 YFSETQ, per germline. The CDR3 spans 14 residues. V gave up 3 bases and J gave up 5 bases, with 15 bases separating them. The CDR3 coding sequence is TGCGCCAGCAGCTCACAGAATTCTATCCACGAGCAGTACTTC. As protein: CASSSQNSIHEQYF.

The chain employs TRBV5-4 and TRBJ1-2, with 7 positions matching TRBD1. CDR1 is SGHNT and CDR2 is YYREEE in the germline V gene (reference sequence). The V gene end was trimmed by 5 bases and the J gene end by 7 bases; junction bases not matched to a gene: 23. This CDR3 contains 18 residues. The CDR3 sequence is CASRSVRSELQGIFGYTF. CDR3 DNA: TGTGCCAGCAGATCTGTCAGGTCGGAGTTACAGGGGATTTTTGGCTACACCTTC.

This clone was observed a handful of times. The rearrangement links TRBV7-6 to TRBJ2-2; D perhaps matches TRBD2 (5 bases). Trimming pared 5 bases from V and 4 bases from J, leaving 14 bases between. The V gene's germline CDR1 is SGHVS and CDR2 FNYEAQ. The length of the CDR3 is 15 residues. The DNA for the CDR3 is TGTGCCAGCAGCCCCCGGACTGAAGCCACCGGGGAGCTGTTTTTT. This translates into CASSPRTEATGELFF.

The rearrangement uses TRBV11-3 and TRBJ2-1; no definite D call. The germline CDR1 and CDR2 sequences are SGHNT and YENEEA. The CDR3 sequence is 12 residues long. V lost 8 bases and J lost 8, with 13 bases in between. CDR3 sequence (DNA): TGTGCCAGCGGATTATTTCGGGATGAGCAGTTCTTC. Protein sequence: CASGLFRDEQFF.

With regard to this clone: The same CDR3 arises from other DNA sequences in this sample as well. CDR3 sequence reads: CASSLGTSGVETQYF. CDR3 DNA sequence: TGCGCCAGCAGCTTGGGGACTAGCGGTGTTGAGACCCAGTACTTC. The chain carries TRBV5-1 and TRBJ2-5, with TRBD2 matching 10 bases. V shed 0 bases, J shed 5 bases, and the junction held 4 bases outside the gene matches. This CDR3 contains 15 residues. CDR1 is SGHRS and CDR2 is YFSETQ in the germline V gene.

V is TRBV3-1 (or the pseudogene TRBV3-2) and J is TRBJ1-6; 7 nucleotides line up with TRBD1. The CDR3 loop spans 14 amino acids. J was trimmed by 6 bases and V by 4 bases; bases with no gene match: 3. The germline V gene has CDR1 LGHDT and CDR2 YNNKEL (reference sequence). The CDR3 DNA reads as TGTGCCAGCAGCCCGTACAGGGGTAATTCACCCCTCCACTTT. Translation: CASSPYRGNSPLHF.